What follows are 31 T cell receptor beta chains derived from one specimen sequenced in a study of CD8+ T cells in alopecia areata. Extracted RNA was reverse transcribed, and the resulting cDNA served as sequencing template. The protocol was immunoSEQ multiplex PCR, while the TCRdb copy is restricted to in-frame clones and leaves out a portion. Listed here are some 6,000 clones without any singletons, the top ten holding less than 35%. Using CD4, CD8alpha, NKG2D, NKG2ACE and other markers, pooled cutaneous lymph node cells were sorted. Input material: CD8+ T cells sorted from a lymph node. The receptors shown here come from a C3H/HeJ mouse with alopecia areata. MHC haplotype of the strain: H2-k.

This clone was seen ten or more times. Gene and germline names: mouse. The DNA ends 3 residues before the CDR3 does, and the rest of the CDR3 is filled in from the germline J gene. J is TRBJ1-6 and V is TRBV29; 8 bases are shared with TRBD1. TRBJ1-6 is flagged as an ORF with uncertain function. This CDR3 contains 16 residues. V was clipped by 0 bases and J by 5 bases; unmatched bases: 3. CDR1 and CDR2 from the germline V gene are MSHET and SYDVDS. CDR3 residues: CASSLSGRGHNSPLYF. Incomplete CDR3 DNA: TGTGCTAGCAGTTTATCAGGCAGGGGGCATAATTCGCCC.

This clone was picked up a small number of times. Each gene name is a mouse one. The read ends 4 residues early relative to the CDR3; the germline J gene fills the gap. The chain links TRBV4 to TRBJ1-2; D perhaps matches TRBD1 (6 bases). V dropped 6 bases and J dropped 4 bases, with 9 bases sitting between them. This CDR3 is built from 12 residues. Germline CDR1 and CDR2: LGHDT and YNNKQL (reference sequence). The CDR3 sequence is CASSQGTSDYTF. Partial CDR3 DNA: TGTGCCAGCAGTCAGGGGACCTCC.

This clone is judged medium-sized. Gene and germline names: mouse. From the germline J gene comes the end of the CDR3, since the read stops 4 residues before it. J is TRBJ2-5 and V is TRBV17; the match to TRBD2 covers 7 bases. In germline, CDR1 is MNHDT, CDR2 YYDKIL. The CDR3 runs to 15 residues. The V segment lost 0 bases and the J segment 2 bases; nucleotides outside the gene matches: 2. CDR3 DNA (partial): TGTGCTAGCAGTAGAGATATGGGGGGCCAAGAC. It encodes CASSRDMGGQD. The full CDR3 protein is CASSRDMGGQDTQYF.

As for this clone: Gene names and germline refer to mouse. The read finishes 4 residues shy of the CDR3 end, and the germline J gene is used to complete it. The rearrangement uses TRBV3 and TRBJ2-5; 11 positions match TRBD2. The germline gives CDR1 SNHLY, CDR2 FYNGKV (reference sequence). This CDR3 has 16 amino acids. V lost 5 bases and J lost 3; bases outside the gene matches: 7. Incomplete CDR3 DNA: TGTGCCAGCAGCCTCGGGACTGGGGGACGTCAAGAC. Amino acid sequence: CASSLGTGGRQD. The whole CDR3 region reads CASSLGTGGRQDTQYF.

In its sample, this clone was seen many times. Gene names are the mouse ones. The CDR3 extends 4 residues past the end of the read, so its final part is completed from the germline J gene. The rearrangement joins TRBV13-1 to TRBJ1-1; D not certain. The CDR3 is 13 residues long. In germline, CDR1 is NSHNY, CDR2 SYGAGN. Deletions cut 6 bases from V and 1 base from J, with 10 bases between. The sequenced CDR3 bases are TGTGCCAGCAAAGACATATTAAACACA. Translated, it gives CASKDILNT. The CDR3 as a whole reads CASKDILNTEVFF.

Relative to its sample, this clone is medium-sized. Mouse names are used for the genes. The read finishes 4 residues shy of the CDR3 end, and the germline J gene is used to complete it. The V gene is TRBV5, the J gene TRBJ2-2; 13 bases agree with TRBD2. V trimming: 0 bases; J trimming: 4 bases; junction bases outside the gene matches: 5. The CDR3 contains 18 residues. Germline V gene sequence: CDR1 LGHNA, CDR2 YNLKQL (reference sequence). The DNA read from the CDR3 is TGTGCCAGCAGCCAAGAGGGACTGGGGGGGGGTACCACCGGG. Its translation: CASSQEGLGGGTTG. In full, the CDR3 reads CASSQEGLGGGTTGQLYF.

This clone showed up just a few times. The gene names here belong to mouse. The DNA ends 4 residues before the CDR3 does, and the rest of the CDR3 is filled in from the germline J gene. The J gene is TRBJ2-7, the V gene TRBV2; maybe TRBD1 (6 bases). This CDR3 is built from 12 residues. Germline CDR1 LGHNA, CDR2 YSYQKL. CDR3: CASSRPGDEQYF. The part of the CDR3 DNA that was read is TGTGCCAGCAGCCGTCCAGGGGAT.

This clone was counted between two and nine times. Mouse gene names apply. From the germline J gene comes the end of the CDR3, since the read stops 4 residues before it. V and J are TRBV19 and TRBJ2-2; D uncertain. Trimming left V 5 bases short and J 1 base short, with 9 bases between. Germline lookup yields CDR1 FNHDT and CDR2 SITEND (reference sequence). The CDR3 has 14 amino acids. CDR3 DNA (partial): TGTGCCAGCAGCCTACTCTTAAACACCGGG. This translates into CASSLLLNTG. The entire CDR3 is CASSLLLNTGQLYF.

Comment on this clone: Germline and genes here are mouse. The CDR3 end falls 4 residues outside the read, so it is completed with the germline J gene. The chain links TRBV19 to TRBJ2-2, with D perhaps TRBD2 (5 bases). CDR3 length: 14 amino acids. Germline CDR1 is FNHDT and CDR2 is SITEND (reference sequence). V gave up 1 base and J gave up 2 bases, with 6 bases separating them. CDR3 bases read: TGTGCCAGCAGTATACACTGGAACACCGGG. It specifies CASSIHWNTG. The complete CDR3 reads CASSIHWNTGQLYF.

In this sample, this clone turned up many times. Mouse names are used for the genes. The read ends 4 residues early relative to the CDR3; the germline J gene fills the gap. The gene calls are TRBV1 and TRBJ1-2; possibly TRBD1 for D (6 bases). This CDR3 has 16 amino acids. Looked up from germline, CDR1 is NSQYPW and CDR2 is LRSPGD (reference sequence). Trimming cost V 0 bases and J 3 bases, with 14 bases left between them. The CDR3 DNA, read in part, is TGCACCTGCAGTGCAGATACAGGGAGGAGGGACTCC. The encoded protein is CTCSADTGRRDS. The whole CDR3 sequence is CTCSADTGRRDSDYTF.

This clone was observed a few times. Gene names and germline match the mouse. The CDR3 extends 4 residues past the end of the read, so its final part is completed from the germline J gene. This chain uses TRBV13-1 with TRBJ2-5; no definite D call. V lost 2 bases to trimming and J lost 0 bases, with 4 bases between them. The germline V gene has CDR1 NSHNY and CDR2 SYGAGN. This CDR3 contains 13 residues. The CDR3 loop is CASSDFNQDTQYF. The DNA read from the CDR3 is TGTGCCAGCAGTGACTTTAACCAAGAC.

At least ten counts were recorded for this clone. Gene names denote mouse genes. The read comes to an end 4 residues before the CDR3 does, leaving the germline J gene to fill in the end. The chain carries TRBV13-2 and TRBJ2-7; D is ambiguous. The CDR3 is made up of 10 amino acids. Germline V gene sequence: CDR1 NNHNN, CDR2 SYGAGS (reference sequence). This CDR3 is CASGDNEQYF. The DNA read from the CDR3 is TGTGCCAGCGGTGACAAT.

A note on this clone: Gene and germline names: mouse. The CDR3 end falls 4 residues outside the read, so it is completed with the germline J gene. The gene calls are TRBV13-3 and TRBJ2-5, with 9 positions matching TRBD2. The CDR3 extends over 14 amino acids. Germline lookup yields CDR1 NNHDY and CDR2 SYVADS. After removal of 4 bases from V and 3 bases from J, the junction contained 3 bases not matched to a gene. The CDR3 bases that were read are TGTGCCAGCAGTTCCGGGACTGGGCAAGAC. Translation gives CASSSGTGQD. The whole CDR3 sequence is CASSSGTGQDTQYF.

A remark on this clone: Mouse names are used for the genes. The CDR3 end is not reached by the read, which stops 4 residues before it; the germline J gene fills it in. The chain joins TRBV5 to TRBJ2-1; TRBD2 matches 11 bases. Germline V gene data show CDR1 as LGHNA and CDR2 as YNLKQL (reference sequence). The CDR3 runs 16 residues. V was pared by 1 base and J by 3 bases, with 2 bases of the junction left unmatched. CDR3 region: CASSQGLGGVYAEQFF. The CDR3 bases that were read are TGTGCCAGCAGCCAAGGACTGGGGGGGGTCTATGCT.

Ten or more counts support this clone. Genes and germline are mouse. The missing CDR3 end, 4 residues past where the read stops, is filled in from the germline J gene. This rearrangement joins TRBV13-1 to TRBJ2-3; no clear D gene. CDR3 length: 13 amino acids. V lost 0 bases and J 0 bases, leaving 2 bases between the germline ends. The V gene's germline CDR1 is NSHNY and CDR2 SYGAGN. The part of the CDR3 DNA that was read is TGTGCCAGCAGTGATGCTAGTGCAGAA. It encodes CASSDASAE. The full CDR3 protein is CASSDASAETLYF.

In its sample, this clone was seen many times. Mouse gene names and germline throughout. The read ends 4 residues before the CDR3 terminus; that terminus is restored from the germline J gene. This chain joins TRBV13-1 and TRBJ2-3; tentative D call: TRBD2 (5 bases). Between the trimmed V and J ends, which lost 0 bases and 0 bases, there was a span of 8 bases. This CDR3 contains 15 residues. The germline V gene encodes CDR1 NSHNY and CDR2 SYGAGN. CDR3 in amino acids: CASSDAWVSAETLYF. Partial CDR3 DNA: TGTGCCAGCAGTGATGCCTGGGTTAGTGCAGAA.

This clone was counted many times. Genes and germline come from the mouse. The read stops 4 residues short of the end of the CDR3; the missing end is completed from the germline J gene. J is TRBJ1-2 and V is TRBV13-3; the match to TRBD1 covers 9 bases. This CDR3 contains 13 residues. CDR1 and CDR2 (germline): NNHDY, SYVADS. The CDR3 protein is CASSETGGSDYTF. The part of the CDR3 DNA that was read is TGTGCCAGCAGTGAGACAGGGGGTTCC.

This clone ranks as medium-sized (0.01 to 0.1%). Mouse germline and gene names are used. The read is 4 residues too short to cover the CDR3 end, so that end is filled in from the germline J gene. The chain combines TRBV1 with TRBJ2-5; TRBD2 aligns across 13 bases. The CDR3 is 14 residues long. Germline assignment: CDR1 NSQYPW and CDR2 LRSPGD (reference sequence). The covered CDR3 bases are TGCACCTGCAGAGGACTGGGGGGGCCAGAC. It translates to CTCRGLGGPD. The entire CDR3 reads CTCRGLGGPDTQYF.

On this clone itself: Mouse gene names apply. The observed sequence ends 4 residues before the CDR3 terminus, with the missing tail filled in from the germline J gene. The V gene is TRBV31, the J gene TRBJ2-7, with 10 bases that match TRBD1. After removal of 0 bases from V and 3 bases from J, the junction contained 5 bases not matched to a gene. The CDR3 runs to 15 residues. Germline V lookup: CDR1 GKSSPN, CDR2 SITVG. The CDR3 reads CAWSLGDRGFYEQYF. The DNA read from the CDR3 is TGTGCCTGGAGTCTAGGGGACAGGGGATTCTAT.

This clone was seen a handful of times. The listed genes are named as in mouse. The read falls 4 residues short of the CDR3 end, and the missing part is taken from the germline J gene. V and J are TRBV17 and TRBJ2-3; 10 bases fit TRBD2. The CDR3 spans 16 residues. J was trimmed by 2 bases and V by 0 bases; bases with no gene match: 2. Germline V gives CDR1 MNHDT, CDR2 YYDKIL. This CDR3 reads CASSRDWGGVAETLYF. The sequenced part of the CDR3 DNA is TGTGCTAGCAGTAGAGACTGGGGGGGCGTTGCAGAA.

This clone has ten or more counts. Gene and germline names: mouse. CDR3 DNA, as far as it was read: TGTGCCAGCAGCTTAGTGCTGGGGGGCTATGCT. Translation gives CASSLVLGGYA. The CDR3 in its entirety is CASSLVLGGYAEQFF. J is TRBJ2-1 and V is TRBV3; TRBD2 agrees at 8 bases. With the read ending 4 residues before the CDR3 end, the germline J gene is used to fill in that end. CDR1 is SNHLY and CDR2 is FYNGKV in the germline V gene (reference sequence). Unmatched junction bases numbered 2, after V lost 1 base and J lost 3 bases. The length of the CDR3 is 15 residues.

Only a few counts were recorded for this clone. Gene names follow the mouse nomenclature. The CDR3 end falls 4 residues outside the read, so it is completed with the germline J gene. The V gene is TRBV4, the J gene TRBJ2-2, with TRBD2 matching 7 bases. The V gene end was trimmed by 4 bases and the J gene end by 3 bases; junction bases not matched to a gene: 2. CDR3 length: 14 amino acids. In germline, CDR1 is LGHDT, CDR2 YNNKQL (reference sequence). The covered CDR3 bases are TGTGCCAGCAGCTTTGACTGGGACACCGGG. Translating it yields CASSFDWDTG. The entire CDR3 protein is CASSFDWDTGQLYF.

This clone was recorded many times. Gene names and germline refer to mouse. The CDR3 DNA, read in part, is TGTGCCAGCAGTGATAGGGGAAATAGTCAAAAC. Amino acids: CASSDRGNSQN. The CDR3 in its entirety is CASSDRGNSQNTLYF. The chain joins TRBV13-3 to TRBJ2-4; D is possibly TRBD1 (5 bases). The CDR3 extends 4 residues past the end of the read, so its final part is completed from the germline J gene. The CDR3 sequence is 15 residues long. Germline V gives CDR1 NNHDY, CDR2 SYVADS. The V end was cut by 1 base, the J end by 0 bases, with 9 bases between.

This clone has at least ten counts. These gene names are mouse names. The CDR3 end is not reached by the read, which stops 4 residues before it; the germline J gene fills it in. The V call is TRBV13-3, the J call TRBJ1-1, with D perhaps matching TRBD1 (6 bases). The germline gives CDR1 NNHDY, CDR2 SYVADS. V gave up 5 bases and J gave up 3 bases, with 14 bases separating them. The CDR3 runs 14 residues. The CDR3 loop reads CASSVQGGDTEVFF. The DNA read from the CDR3 is TGTGCCAGCAGCGTACAGGGAGGGGACACA.

In this sample, this clone turned up many times. The germline and genes are mouse ones. Sequencing ends 4 residues short of the CDR3 end; the germline J gene provides the rest. This chain uses TRBV4 with TRBJ2-5; TRBD2 agrees at 11 bases. The length of the CDR3 is 15 residues. V was pared by 4 bases and J by 2 bases, with 2 bases of the junction left unmatched. Germline CDR1 LGHDT, CDR2 YNNKQL (reference sequence). CDR3 residues: CASSLLGGRQDTQYF. The CDR3 DNA, read in part, is TGTGCCAGCAGCTTACTGGGGGGGCGCCAAGAC. The whole variable domain, filled in from reference TRBV4 and TRBJ2-5, reads ETAVFQTPNYHVTQVGNEVSFNCKQTLGHDTMYWYKQDSKKLLKIMFSYNNKQLIVNETVPRRFSPQSSDKAHLNLRIKSVEPEDSAVYLCASSLLGGRQDTQYFGPGTRLLVL.

Within the sample, this clone is medium-sized. Here the gene names and germline are mouse. The CDR3 end is not reached by the read, which stops 4 residues before it; the germline J gene fills it in. This chain uses TRBV31 with TRBJ2-7, with 12 bases lining up with TRBD2. Germline loops: CDR1 GKSSPN, CDR2 SITVG. The CDR3 runs to 15 residues. The chain's CDR3 is CAWSRQGLGGYEQYF. The sequenced part of the CDR3 DNA is TGTGCCTGGAGTCGACAGGGACTGGGGGGTTAT.

In regard to this clone: The listed genes are named as in mouse. The read finishes 4 residues shy of the CDR3 end, and the germline J gene is used to complete it. The gene calls are TRBV31 and TRBJ2-1, with 11 bases identical to TRBD2. The CDR3 has 15 residues. CDR1 is GKSSPN and CDR2 is SITVG in the germline V gene. The V and J ends lost 3 bases and 1 base, in that order; junction bases with no gene match: 2. The covered CDR3 bases are TGTGCCTGGAGCTGGGACTGGGGGAACTATGCT. Translation: CAWSWDWGNYA. The CDR3 as a whole reads CAWSWDWGNYAEQFF.

This clone occurred a few times. Germline and genes here are mouse. The read ends 4 residues before the CDR3 terminus; that terminus is restored from the germline J gene. The chain is built from TRBV5 and TRBJ2-5; 9 nucleotides line up with TRBD2. Trimming cost V 1 base and J 0 bases; bases outside gene matches: 2. The CDR3 is made up of 16 amino acids. Germline CDR1 reads LGHNA; CDR2 reads YNLKQL (reference sequence). The covered CDR3 bases are TGTGCCAGCAGCCAAGGCTGGGGGGGGAACCAAGAC. It encodes CASSQGWGGNQD. The whole CDR3 region reads CASSQGWGGNQDTQYF.

This clone was recorded many times. Genes and germline come from the mouse. The CDR3 end is not reached by the read, which stops 4 residues before it; the germline J gene fills it in. The V gene is TRBV13-1, the J gene TRBJ1-1, with D unresolved. The V gene lost 4 bases and the J gene lost 1 base, with 2 bases spanning the gap. The V gene's germline CDR1 is NSHNY and CDR2 SYGAGN. There are 11 residues in the CDR3. CDR3 residues: CASSQNTEVFF. The CDR3 DNA, read in part, is TGTGCCAGCAGTCAAAACACA.

Sample share makes this clone medium-sized (0.01 to 0.1%). Germline and genes here are mouse. The CDR3 end is not reached by the read, which stops 4 residues before it; the germline J gene fills it in. The chain combines TRBV1 with TRBJ2-7; D is possibly TRBD2 (5 bases). From germline, CDR1 is NSQYPW and CDR2 LRSPGD (reference sequence). The length of the CDR3 is 13 residues. CDR3 region: CTCSADHWYEQYF. The CDR3 bases that were read are TGCACCTGCAGTGCAGATCACTGGTAT.

As for this clone: Each gene name is a mouse one. The missing CDR3 end, 4 residues past where the read stops, is filled in from the germline J gene. The chain is built from TRBV1 and TRBJ2-1, with 10 bases fitting TRBD2. In germline, CDR1 is NSQYPW, CDR2 LRSPGD (reference sequence). The CDR3 is 16 amino acids. With 3 bases clipped from V and 3 bases from J, the junction kept 5 bases outside the gene matches. CDR3 bases read: TGCACCTGCAGTGCCAGGACTGGGGGTCTCTATGCT. It yields the protein CTCSARTGGLYA. The complete CDR3 protein is CTCSARTGGLYAEQFF.